This T cell receptor (beta chain) emerged from a study of cytomegalovirus exposure and HLA in healthy donors. Study in general: T cells numbering around 190 million yielded around 120 million unique TCR beta sequences in an earlier analysis. Genetic ancestry analysis placed around four fifths of the 300 to 500 donors that were genotyped in the Caucasian-associated cluster.

Study-wide results and limits: Common viral pathogens were later found to be apparently linked to several of the most significant clusters. A later analysis linked a missense DCLRE1C variant to TCR beta V- and J-gene trimming.

Of note for this clone: The antigen is unknown.

Looked up from germline, CDR1 is SEHNR and CDR2 is FQNEAQ (reference sequence). This CDR3 comprises 14 residues. V shed 5 bases, J shed 5 bases, and the junction held 4 bases outside the gene matches. PCR was performed using 60 Vbeta and 13 Jbeta primers. Sequenced by immunoSEQ multiplex PCR; TCRdb stores in-frame clones only, minus some. The profile shows 80,000 or so clones, 75% to 85% of them singletons. The chain joins TRBV7-9 to TRBJ2-5; TRBD1 matches at 11 bases. The sequence was collected from a man aged 50 or older in good health and CMV-seropositive. The sample comprised PBMCs. CDR3 sequence (DNA): TGTGCCAGCAGCACAGGGACAGGGGGGGAGACCCAGTACTTC. Its protein is CASSTGTGGETQYF.